This is a list of T cell receptor beta chains from one sample in a study of cytomegalovirus exposure and HLA in healthy donors. TCRdb's copy holds only in-frame clones and misses some; the assay was immunoSEQ multiplex PCR. Here the sample spans approximately 86,000 clones, less than 85% being singletons. Sequencing was done on a sample of PBMCs. The receptors derive from a man aged 35 to 55 in good health and CMV-seropositive. Each CDR3 is given with its conserved first and last residue. The D gene is left open where the match is weak. Clone sizes are given selectively: once, few, many, or a class where the clone is expanded.

V gene	D gene	J gene	clone size	CDR3 length	CDR3 DNA	CDR3 protein
TRBV6-5	NA	TRBJ2-7	NA	12	TGTGCCAGCAGTACAAGCTCCTACGAGCAGTACTTC	CASSTSSYEQYF
TRBV2	NA	TRBJ2-7	NA	15	TGTGCCAGCAGTGATCAGGGGTCCCTACAGAGCGAGCAGTACTTC	CASSDQGSLQSEQYF
TRBV6-1	TRBD2	TRBJ2-5	NA	14	TGTGCCAGTTCCCTAGCGGGGGCGCAAGAGACCCAGTACTTC	CASSLAGAQETQYF
TRBV9	TRBD1	TRBJ2-1	once	16	TGTGCCAGCAGCCCCAATGTTGGGACAGGACACAATGAGCAGTTCTTC	CASSPNVGTGHNEQFF
TRBV27	TRBD1	TRBJ1-5	NA	15	TGTGCCAGCAGTTCCGGGACAGGGGGCAATCAGCCCCAGCATTTT	CASSSGTGGNQPQHF
TRBV6-5	TRBD1	TRBJ1-2	NA	13	TGTGCCAGCAGACAGGACAGGGTTGATGGCTACACCTTC	CASRQDRVDGYTF
TRBV6-6	NA	TRBJ1-5	NA	13	TGTGCCAGCACCCTCGACTCCAATCAGCCCCAGCATTTT	CASTLDSNQPQHF
TRBV15	TRBD2	TRBJ2-2	NA	17	TGTGCCACCAGCAGTCCCGGACTAGCGGGAGCTAGCGGGGAGCTGTTTTTT	CATSSPGLAGASGELFF
TRBV18	NA	TRBJ2-5	few	14	TGTGCCAGCTCACCGAGCGACGGATTTGAGACCCAGTACTTC	CASSPSDGFETQYF
TRBV15	NA	TRBJ1-1	NA	14	TGTGCCACCAGCAGAGATCACGGGGACACTGAAGCTTTCTTT	CATSRDHGDTEAFF
TRBV14	TRBD2	TRBJ2-1	NA	16	TGTGCCAGCAGCAAATTAGGCGGGGGGGCCTACGATGAGCAGTTCTTC	CASSKLGGGAYDEQFF
TRBV7-2	TRBD2	TRBJ2-7	NA	18	TGTGCCAGCAGCTTAGGGGCCTTACTAGCGGGAGGGTCCTACGAGCAGTACTTC	CASSLGALLAGGSYEQYF
TRBV6-1	TRBD2	TRBJ2-5	once	18	TGTGCCAGCAGTGAAGGGCACATTAGCGGGAGTTTGCAAGAGACCCAGTACTTC	CASSEGHISGSLQETQYF
TRBV9	TRBD1	TRBJ1-4	NA	17	TGTGCCAGCAGCGTTGAGACAGGGGCCTCAACTAATGAAAAACTGTTTTTT	CASSVETGASTNEKLFF
TRBV5-1	TRBD1	TRBJ2-1	NA	16	TGCGCCAGCAGCTTGGCCGGGACAGGGGTGAGTAATGAGCAGTTCTTC	CASSLAGTGVSNEQFF
TRBV4-2	TRBD2	TRBJ2-3	NA	16	TGTGCCAGCAGCCAATCGGCTAGCGGGAGATTAGATACGCAGTATTTT	CASSQSASGRLDTQYF
TRBV19	TRBD2	TRBJ2-1	NA	15	TGTGCCAGTAGGCCCAGGTTAGCGGGAGGAAACGAGCAGTTCTTC	CASRPRLAGGNEQFF
TRBV6-1	TRBD1	TRBJ1-1	NA	16	TGTGCCAGCAGTGAGACAGGGGCCATCCCGAACACTGAAGCTTTCTTT	CASSETGAIPNTEAFF
TRBV28	NA	TRBJ2-3	NA	13	TGTGCCAGCAGTTCCCCCCACACAGATACGCAGTATTTT	CASSSPHTDTQYF
TRBV6-6	NA	TRBJ2-1	few	13	TGTGCCAGCAGTTACTCATTATACAATGAGCAGTTCTTC	CASSYSLYNEQFF
TRBV30	NA	TRBJ1-5	NA	13	TGTGCCTGGAACGTCCACCCGGGTCAGCCCCAGCATTTT	CAWNVHPGQPQHF
TRBV21-1	NA	TRBJ2-5	NA	17	TGTGCCAGCAGCAATACCCTAGCGGGGATAATCCAAGAGACCCAGTACTTC	CASSNTLAGIIQETQYF
TRBV12-5	NA	TRBJ2-3	NA	16	TGTGCTAGTGGTTTGGTAGCGTTAGCGAGCACAGATACGCAGTATTTT	CASGLVALASTDTQYF
TRBV14	TRBD1	TRBJ2-2	NA	16	TGTGCCAGCAGCCTCCGGACAGGCTCGAACACCGGGGAGCTGTTTTTT	CASSLRTGSNTGELFF
TRBV19	TRBD1	TRBJ2-7	NA	15	TGTGCCAGTAGTATGGGGACAGGGAGCTCCTACGAGCAGTACTTC	CASSMGTGSSYEQYF
TRBV5-5	NA	TRBJ2-3	NA	13	TGTGCCAGCAGCTCCGAGGCGGGGGATACGCAGTATTTT	CASSSEAGDTQYF
TRBV5-1	TRBD1	TRBJ2-7	NA	14	TGCGCCAGCAGCTTGGGGCAGGGGGCCGACGAGCAGTACTTC	CASSLGQGADEQYF
TRBV5-4	NA	TRBJ1-5	NA	13	TGTGCCAGCAGCCGGACACCCGAGCAACCCCAGCATTTT	CASSRTPEQPQHF
TRBV15	TRBD1	TRBJ2-7	NA	14	TGTGCCACCAGCATCGGGACAGGCCCCTACGAGCAGTACTTC	CATSIGTGPYEQYF
TRBV28	NA	TRBJ1-3	NA	12	TGTGCCAGCAGTCGAGCTGGAAACACCATATATTTT	CASSRAGNTIYF
TRBV6-1	NA	TRBJ2-5	NA	13	TGTGCCAGCAAATTCGGACTCTTAGAGACCCAGTACTTC	CASKFGLLETQYF
TRBV19	TRBD1	TRBJ2-4	NA	16	TGTGCCAGTAGTTACTCGGGACAGGTGTCCAAAAACATTCAGTACTTC	CASSYSGQVSKNIQYF
TRBV30	TRBD2	TRBJ2-1	NA	14	TGTGCCTGGAGTGTTGGCGGGGGGAACGATGAGCAGTTCTTC	CAWSVGGGNDEQFF
TRBV6-5	TRBD1	TRBJ2-7	NA	12	TGTGCCTCCCTGGGGACAGGGGCCGAGCAGTACTTC	CASLGTGAEQYF
TRBV27	NA	TRBJ1-1	NA	16	TGTGCCAGCAGTCGATTGGACAGCGTGAGGGACACTGAAGCTTTCTTT	CASSRLDSVRDTEAFF
TRBV11-2	NA	TRBJ2-2	NA	18	TGTGCCAGCAGCTTACACCACACCACCTTCACGAACACCGGGGAGCTGTTTTTT	CASSLHHTTFTNTGELFF
TRBV9	TRBD1	TRBJ1-6	NA	15	TGTGCCAGCAGCATCTCGACAGGGACCAATTCACCCCTCCACTTT	CASSISTGTNSPLHF
TRBV15	NA	TRBJ2-5	NA	12	TGTGCCACCGGGGGCTCGCAAGAGACCCAGTACTTC	CATGGSQETQYF
TRBV28	NA	TRBJ1-1	NA	14	TGTGCCAGCAGACTTACACAGGGGAACACTGAAGCTTTCTTT	CASRLTQGNTEAFF
TRBV19	TRBD2	TRBJ2-3	NA	15	TGTGCCAGTAGTATTCAGGGACTAGATTCAGATACGCAGTATTTT	CASSIQGLDSDTQYF
TRBV27	NA	TRBJ2-3	NA	15	TGTGCCAGCAGTTTATTACGGGGAATCACAGATACGCAGTATTTT	CASSLLRGITDTQYF
TRBV19	NA	TRBJ1-2	NA	13	TGTGCCAGTGAACCCACGGGGTCTTATGGCTACACCTTC	CASEPTGSYGYTF
TRBV18	TRBD2	TRBJ2-1	NA	16	TGTGCCAGCTCAATTAGCGGGACTAGCGGGAGAGGGGAGCAGTTCTTC	CASSISGTSGRGEQFF
TRBV19	NA	TRBJ1-1	large	13	TGTGCCAGTAGTATGGGAGTTGGGACTGAAGCTTTCTTT	CASSMGVGTEAFF
TRBV5-1	TRBD1	TRBJ1-1	NA	15	TGCGCCAGCAGCAGGACAGGGGCGGATGGGACTGAAGCTTTCTTT	CASSRTGADGTEAFF
TRBV11-2	NA	TRBJ2-3	NA	16	TGTGCCAGCAGCTTAGATAAAAGGGCGAGGGCAGATACGCAGTATTTT	CASSLDKRARADTQYF
TRBV7-8	TRBD1	TRBJ2-7	NA	14	TGTGCCAGCAGCTCGAGGGACAGCGCCTACGAGCAGTACTTC	CASSSRDSAYEQYF
TRBV11-2	TRBD2	TRBJ2-1	NA	15	TGTGCCAGCAGCCCCCGGACTAGCGCATACAATGAGCAGTTCTTC	CASSPRTSAYNEQFF
TRBV7-9	TRBD2	TRBJ2-7	NA	16	TGTGCCAGCAGCCAATGGGGCGGGAGTCGCCCCTACGAGCAGTACTTC	CASSQWGGSRPYEQYF
TRBV7-2	TRBD2	TRBJ2-1	NA	18	TGTGCCAGCAGCTTGGCTCTAGCGGGGGGCCTACCTTACAATGAGCAGTTCTTC	CASSLALAGGLPYNEQFF
TRBV2	TRBD2	TRBJ2-3	NA	15	TGTGCCAGCACCGGACTAGCTTCGGGCACAGATACGCAGTATTTT	CASTGLASGTDTQYF
TRBV15	TRBD2	TRBJ2-7	NA	14	TGTACCACCAGCAGGTCCAGCGGGACCTACGAGCAGTACTTC	CTTSRSSGTYEQYF
TRBV7-9	TRBD1	TRBJ2-2	few	14	TGTGCCAGCAGCTCAGGACAGGTTAACGGGGAGCTGTTTTTT	CASSSGQVNGELFF
TRBV6-1	NA	TRBJ2-7	NA	11	TGTGCCAGCAGGGAGACCTACGAGCAGTACTTC	CASRETYEQYF
TRBV7-2	NA	TRBJ2-2	NA	14	TGTGCCAGCAGCCGGGCCCTCGGGGCCGGGGGGCTGTTTTTT	CASSRALGAGGLFF
TRBV2	NA	TRBJ2-7	NA	14	TGTGCCAGCAGAAATACAGAGTCCTCCGGCGAGCAGTACTTC	CASRNTESSGEQYF
TRBV7-9	NA	TRBJ2-1	NA	13	TGTGCCAGCAGTAAAGAGGCCTACAATGAGCAGTTCTTC	CASSKEAYNEQFF
TRBV5-8	NA	TRBJ2-7	NA	13	TGTGCCAGCAGCTTGGACAGAGACTACGAGCAGTACTTC	CASSLDRDYEQYF
TRBV5-1	TRBD1	TRBJ1-2	NA	19	TGCGCCAGCAGGCGGGGGGCAGTAGAGCGGACAGGGGCCAACTATGGCTACACCTTC	CASRRGAVERTGANYGYTF
TRBV1	NA	TRBJ1-4	NA	21	TGCACCAGCAGCCAAGGCGGAAGGGTGCAATCCCGAGCCCGGGGGACCGAAAAACTGTTTTTT	CTSSQGGRVQSRARGTEKLFF